The T cell receptor beta chain under discussion was sequenced for a study of blood T cell repertoires in COVID-19. Study-wide background: Spain, Italy and the United States supplied samples that represented acute and convalescent COVID-19. Nucleic acid was either cDNA or gDNA, and it came from T cells, B-cell-depleted T cells, or PBMCs.

V was clipped by 2 bases and J by 3 bases; unmatched bases: 16. CDR1 KGHSH and CDR2 LQKENI come from the germline V gene. The CDR3 sequence is 18 residues long. Only in-frame clones appear in the TCRdb table, and some are missing; sequencing was by immunoSEQ multiplex PCR. The sample has about 180,000 clones; about three quarters are singletons. The rearrangement uses TRBV18 and TRBJ2-7, with 7 bases identical to TRBD1. The receptor was isolated from a woman over 75 with COVID-19, enrolled during active disease. Input material: peripheral blood. CDR3 bases: TGTGCCAGCTCACCATACCCCCCAGGGGGTAGTACTCTCTACGAGCAGTACTTC. This translates into CASSPYPPGGSTLYEQYF.